Listed below are T cell receptor beta chains from one sample, sequenced in a study of T cell responses to AZD1222 COVID-19 vaccine. Assay: immunoSEQ multiplex PCR; the TCRdb copy retains only in-frame clones and omits some. This repertoire shows 100,000 to 150,000 clones, about nine tenths found once; its top ten account for roughly 7.8%. The source was peripheral blood, collected on day 0 of AZD1222 vaccination. The receptors come from an adult in good health. The CDR3 runs from the conserved cysteine through the conserved F or W. D genes are given only for firm matches. For some rows the clone size is stated as once, few or many, or as a class when expanded; others skip it.

D gene,J gene,clone size,V gene,CDR3 DNA,CDR3 protein
TRBD1,TRBJ2-5,once,TRBV5-1,TGCGCCAGCAGCTTGACAGGGGATAGAGGGAGCCGAGAAGAGACCCAGTACTTC,CASSLTGDRGSREETQYF
-,TRBJ2-5,once,TRBV11-3,TGTGCCAGCAGCTTAGCGGGGGACAACCAAGAGACCCAGTACTTC,CASSLAGDNQETQYF
-,TRBJ1-1,-,TRBV18,TGTGCCAGCTCACCAGCAGGGTGGCCCACTGAAGCTTTCTTT,CASSPAGWPTEAFF
-,TRBJ2-5,few,TRBV24-1,TGTGCCACCAGTGACCCGGGACCCGCCCAAGAGACCCAGTACTTC,CATSDPGPAQETQYF
-,TRBJ2-5,-,TRBV3-1/TRBV3-2,TGTGCCAGCCACCGAGCAGGAGCAAACGGGGAGACCCAGTACTTC,CASHRAGANGETQYF
TRBD2,TRBJ2-4,-,TRBV19,TGTGCCAGTAGTGCCGGCCTTCTAGCGGGGTTAGCCAAAAACATTCAGTACTTC,CASSAGLLAGLAKNIQYF
-,TRBJ1-2,once,TRBV28,TGTGCCACCTACGACAAGGGCAGCACCTTC,CATYDKGSTF
-,TRBJ2-7,-,TRBV2,TGTGCCAGCAGCCAGTACGAGCAGTACTTC,CASSQYEQYF
-,TRBJ2-7,-,TRBV28,TGTGCCAGCAGTTCCCGCTACGAGCAGTACTTC,CASSSRYEQYF
-,TRBJ2-2,-,TRBV11-2,TGTGCCAGCATCACCCAGTGGCCTAACGCGAACACCGGGGAGCTGTTTTTT,CASITQWPNANTGELFF
-,TRBJ1-6,-,TRBV9,TGTGCCAGCAGCGTAGAGGCTGGGCGGATTAATTCACCCCTCCACTTT,CASSVEAGRINSPLHF
TRBD1,TRBJ1-5,-,TRBV19,TGTGCCAGTAGTACCCGGGACAGGGGCGGTAGCAATCAGCCCCAGCATTTT,CASSTRDRGGSNQPQHF
TRBD2,TRBJ2-7,-,TRBV5-6,TGTGCCAGCAGCCCTTGGACTAGTAGGTACGAGCAGTACTTC,CASSPWTSRYEQYF
-,TRBJ2-1,-,TRBV5-1,TGCGCCAGCAGCTTGATGAGATCCTACAATGAGCAGTTCTTC,CASSLMRSYNEQFF
-,TRBJ1-3,-,TRBV10-2,TGCGCCAGCACGCCGTCGACAGGCGGCACCATATATTTT,CASTPSTGGTIYF
-,TRBJ1-6,once,TRBV19,TGTGCCAGTAGTAAGAGAAGTTCACCCCTCCACTTT,CASSKRSSPLHF
-,TRBJ1-5,few,TRBV7-2,TGTGCCAGCAGCTTCGGACGGGGGCCCCAGCATTTT,CASSFGRGPQHF
-,TRBJ1-1,-,TRBV6-6,TGTGCCAGCAGTTACGGGGTCAGCGGAGGCACTGAAGCTTTCTTT,CASSYGVSGGTEAFF
-,TRBJ2-7,-,TRBV19,TGTGCCAGTAGTCCACTAGTCAGCTACGAGCAGTACTTC,CASSPLVSYEQYF
-,TRBJ1-1,-,TRBV6-5,TGTGCCAGCAACGAGCCCAACAGGGTAGGGACTGAAGCTTTCTTT,CASNEPNRVGTEAFF